The 15 T cell receptor delta chains below come from one sample, sequenced in a study of gamma-delta T cells after stem cell transplantation. TCRdb ran CATT on the RT-PCR reads. The data contain about 5,400 delta-chain clones, around 9.6% of them seen just once; the ten biggest clones take up roughly 13%. Sequenced sample: gamma-delta T cells. These receptors all stem from a human donor. It is not recorded whose cells these are; they may come from a transplant donor.

J is TRDJ1 and V is TRDV2; 10 nucleotides align to TRDD3. This CDR3 spans 17 amino acids. CDR1 GEAIGNYY and CDR2 EKD come from the germline V gene. J was trimmed by 2 bases and V by 0 bases; bases with no gene match: 8. The CDR3 spells CACDTVLGDKGTDKLIF. The CDR3 DNA sequence: TGTGCCTGTGACACCGTGCTGGGGGATAAGGGAACCGATAAACTCATCTTT.

To note about this clone: Distinct nucleotide sequences in the sample also encode this CDR3. The gene calls are TRDV2 and TRDJ1; 7 bases map to TRDD3. Germline V gene data show CDR1 as GEAIGNYY and CDR2 as EKD. The CDR3 length is 17 residues. Germline trimming cut 0 bases from V and 1 base from J; bases unmatched to any gene: 10. CDR3 nucleotides: TGTGCCTGTGACACCGTGGCTGGGGGTTACGCCACCGATAAACTCATCTTT. The encoded protein is CACDTVAGGYATDKLIF.

This clone has only a few counts. The gene calls are TRDV2 and TRDJ3, with TRDD3 identical over 7 bases. The V and J ends lost 0 bases and 2 bases, in that order; junction bases with no gene match: 9. CDR1 is GEAIGNYY and CDR2 is EKD in the germline V gene. The CDR3 runs 19 residues. Here the CDR3 DNA reads TGTGCCTGTGACACCGGACTGGGGTTAAACGCCTGGGACACCCGACAGATGTTTTTC. Encoded protein: CACDTGLGLNAWDTRQMFF.

This clone is medium-sized within its sample. The chain combines TRDV2 with TRDJ1; tentative D call: TRDD2 (6 bases). Trimming shortened V by 0 bases and J by 0 bases, and 10 bases separated the two germline ends. The CDR3 extends over 15 amino acids. The germline V gene has CDR1 GEAIGNYY and CDR2 EKD. The DNA for the CDR3 is TGTGCCTGTGACACCGTCCTACCTGACACCGATAAACTCATCTTT. Translated: CACDTVLPDTDKLIF.

This clone was found a few times. A much larger clone is a single base away; this may be a read error. This chain links TRDV2 with TRDJ3, with D perhaps matching TRDD3 (5 bases). The CDR3 has 20 amino acids. CDR1 is GEAIGNYY, CDR2 EKD, per germline. The CDR3 loop is CACDSTRGGVVSCDTRQMFF. The CDR3 nucleotides read TGTGCCTGTGACTCCACTCGAGGTGGGGTTGTCTCCTGTGACACCCGACAGATGTTTTTC.

The V call is TRDV2, the J call TRDJ1; TRDD3 matches 9 bases. CDR3 length: 16 amino acids. In germline, CDR1 is GEAIGNYY, CDR2 EKD. The trim removed 2 bases at V and 1 base at J, leaving 7 bases unmatched. DNA for the CDR3: TGTGCCTGTGACAATCTACTGGGGGACGGCACCGATAAACTCATCTTT. This codes for CACDNLLGDGTDKLIF.

This clone is deemed medium-sized. The chain carries TRDV2 and TRDJ1; 8 bases map to TRDD3. The junction had 6 bases not matched to a gene; V was cut back by 0 bases and J by 4 bases. Germline V gene data show CDR1 as GEAIGNYY and CDR2 as EKD. The CDR3 is 15 residues long. CDR3 in amino acids: CACDTAGGMDDKLIF. CDR3 DNA sequence: TGTGCCTGTGACACCGCTGGGGGAATGGACGATAAACTCATCTTT.

About this clone itself: This DNA's translation and the protein TCRdb lists, from a much larger clone, do not match at residue 5, likely due to a read error; the protein shown is translated from the DNA. The gene calls are TRDV2 and TRDJ3; TRDD3 matches at 9 bases. Trimming at V came to 1 base and at J to 3 bases, leaving 6 bases not matched to a gene. Germline V gene sequence: CDR1 GEAIGNYY, CDR2 EKD. This CDR3 comprises 18 residues. CDR3 DNA sequence: TGTGCCTGTGACACGCTGAGGGGGATACACTGGGACACCCGACAGATGTTTTTC. This encodes CACDTLRGIHWDTRQMFF.

On this clone: The TCRdb protein, from a much larger clone, departs from this DNA's translation at residue 8, likely by read error; the protein shown derives from the DNA. The chain has TRDV2 and TRDJ3, with D possibly being TRDD3 (6 bases). The CDR3 runs to 18 residues. Germline V gene data show CDR1 as GEAIGNYY and CDR2 as EKD. Trimming cost V 0 bases and J 0 bases, with 11 bases left between them. As DNA, the CDR3 is TGTGCCTGTGACACCATGGGGGCTACCTCCTGGGACACCCGACAGATGTTTTTC. Translating it yields CACDTMGATSWDTRQMFF.

This clone is medium-sized (0.01 to 0.1%) within its sample. The same CDR3 also results from other DNA sequences found in this sample. The V call is TRDV2, the J call TRDJ1; 12 bases match TRDD3. Trimming at V came to 0 bases and at J to 3 bases, leaving 13 bases not matched to a gene. The CDR3 totals 19 residues. Germline-derived CDR1 and CDR2 are GEAIGNYY and EKD. In DNA form, the CDR3 reads TGTGCCTGTGACACCGTCGCGGCTGGGGGATACGCTATCCCCGATAAACTCATCTTT. Encoded protein: CACDTVAAGGYAIPDKLIF.

The chain recombines TRDV2 with TRDJ1; the match to TRDD3 covers 11 bases. The ends lost 1 base at V and 3 bases at J; junction bases unmatched: 0. There are 14 residues in the CDR3. Germline CDR1 reads GEAIGNYY; CDR2 reads EKD. CDR3 region: CACDTGGYADKLIF. For the CDR3, the DNA is TGTGCCTGTGACACTGGGGGATACGCCGATAAACTCATCTTT.

This clone occurred a few times. Since a much larger clone is just one base distant, this may be a read error. The same CDR3 also results from other DNA sequences found in this sample. This rearrangement joins TRDV2 to TRDJ3; TRDD3 is a possible D gene (5 bases). Germline CDR1 reads GEAIGNYY; CDR2 reads EKD. The V end was cut by 1 base, the J end by 0 bases, with 12 bases between. The CDR3 totals 18 residues. CDR3 DNA: TGTGCCTGTGACACTGTGGGGAAAAGCTCCTGGGACACCCGACAGATGTTTTTC. It translates to CACDTVGKSSWDTRQMFF.

The V call is TRDV2, the J call TRDJ1, with TRDD3 matching 11 bases. Germline V gene data show CDR1 as GEAIGNYY and CDR2 as EKD. The CDR3 covers 18 residues. V was pared by 0 bases and J by 0 bases, with 8 bases of the junction left unmatched. CDR3 DNA: TGTGCCTGTGACACCCTGATGGGGGATACGCCTTACACCGATAAACTCATCTTT. It translates to CACDTLMGDTPYTDKLIF.

This clone was seen only a few times. The chain has TRDV2 and TRDJ1, with D uncertain. From germline, CDR1 is GEAIGNYY and CDR2 EKD. The V and J ends lost 1 base and 2 bases respectively, with 13 bases between them. This CDR3 contains 15 residues. The CDR3 reads CACDTVGLITDKLIF. CDR3 nucleotide sequence: TGTGCCTGTGACACGGTAGGACTAATTACCGATAAACTCATCTTT.

Judged by abundance, this clone is medium-sized. This sample includes further DNA sequences coding for the same CDR3. The genes are TRDV1 and TRDJ1, with TRDD3 matching 9 bases. Germline trimming cut 0 bases from V and 2 bases from J; bases unmatched to any gene: 25. CDR1 and CDR2 (germline): TSWWSYY, QGS. This CDR3 has 23 amino acids. CDR3 amino acids: CALGELLGVTGGLSRVPTDKLIF. The CDR3 nucleotides are TGTGCTCTTGGGGAACTTTTAGGGGTGACTGGGGGACTCAGTCGGGTACCTACCGATAAACTCATCTTT.